Below, one TCR beta chain is given with its context. Its cognate antigen has yet to be identified. Per-base quality was not reported, and no clone a single base away is much larger than it. This same CDR3 is encoded by further DNA sequences in the sample. TCR CDR3 regions were amplified from genomic DNA by multiplex PCR using the deep immunoSEQ assay. Genomic DNA extracted from each cell subset was distributed evenly over all wells of several immunoSEQ 96-well plates, and each plate served as one replicate. Each replicate PCR for sorted subsets received approximately 200 ng genomic DNA, equal to roughly 29,000 T cell genomes. Purified libraries were measured with a Qubit 3.0 fluorometer, size-checked on a Bioanalyzer 2100, and measured again with the KAPA Library Quantification kit. Every immunoSEQ 96-well plate was sequenced on a dedicated single-read 150-cycle Illumina NextSeq 550 flow cell. In the original analysis: The immunoSEQ output contained only junctional sequences without quality scores, so filtering could not match that applied to full-length reads. Sequences were annotated with PyIR, a Python wrapper for IgBLAST v1.9, using IMGT germline references to assign V/J genes and CDR3. Reads were removed for weak V/J assignments (E-value above 1e-6), missing CDR3, stop codons, out-of-frame junctions, or ambiguous translated residues. V3J clonotypes were defined as sequences sharing an identical inferred V gene, J gene, and CDR3 amino acid sequence. Percentage overlap between repertoires was calculated by dividing the number of shared unique clonotypes by the size of the smaller repertoire. Repertoire richness was assessed with RTK rarefaction, the Chao1 estimator, and Recon v2.1 estimates of unobserved clonotypes. OLGA was used to compute generation probabilities for all TCRbeta clonotypes that the gDNA method yielded from a handful of donors. The table was pulled from immuneACCESS by TCRdb, which kept in-frame rearrangements only. Such tables lose some clones; where checked, under half of the loss comes from unresolved V genes, and the rest has no known cause. Clone size and V and J calls were adopted from that table, with D and trimming inferred from the DNA. The sample has 2 million or so clones on record, 85% to 95% of them singletons. The ten largest make up 0.1% to 0.15% of the sample.

The CDR3 runs 15 amino acids, cysteine and phenylalanine included. Only CDR3 DNA is held: 45 bases, read in frame from base 1. Trimming removed 0 bases from V and 0 bases from J, leaving 7 bases between the germline ends. Via the germline V gene, CDR1 is SGHRS and CDR2 YFSETQ. This sample is part of a study of shared clonotypes between healthy human individuals (dated by TCRdb to the early 2020s). As for the study more broadly: The cohort included three men and a couple of women between 18 and 49 years of age. The study deeply sequenced blood TCR repertoires of about 5 healthy adults to estimate repertoire size and the extent of clonotype sharing between individuals. Between about 0.8 and 9 billion PBMCs per donor were obtained by leukapheresis. To increase sequencing depth and limit assay-specific biases, different laboratories used diverse techniques to prepare libraries and sequence TCR repertoires. For each donor, three plates each were used for CD4 naive and CD4 memory, two plates were used for CD8 naive, and one plate was used for CD8 memory.

The donors were healthy, HIV-negative adults with no recently reported acute infections or vaccinations. Every donor was a Caucasian adult living in Nashville, Tennessee, USA. Magnetic negative selection was used to enrich CD4+ T cells, after which naive cells were positively selected on CD45RA and the negative fraction became the memory subset. After blood collection by leukapheresis, PBMCs were isolated using Ficoll-Histopaque density gradient centrifugation and then cryopreserved in the vapor phase of liquid nitrogen. Purity and quantity of every magnetically sorted T cell population were checked by analytical flow cytometry. Genomic DNA was isolated from each sorted fraction and quantified by UV absorbance on a Nanodrop 2000c. Findings and caveats that apply to the study as a whole: Larger estimated clonotype richness was generally found for naive subsets than for memory subsets. Rarefaction of sorted-subset datasets indicated incomplete sequencing despite the large sequencing depth. Sharing across several donors was observed for around 5% of naive CD4, under 4% of naive CD8, about 2.3% of memory CD4, and roughly 0.4% of memory CD8 clonotypes. The small number of donors limited the genetic and exposure-history diversity represented. Pairwise subsampling indicated that sequencing depth was expected to affect the degree of clonotype sharing among donors. Compared with non-shared clonotypes, clonotypes shared by all four sorted-subset donors had higher generation probabilities. Sampling was restricted to blood, and TCR repertoires in tissues likely differ from the TCR repertoires found in blood.

Sequences were obtained from naive CD4+ T cells sorted from blood. This specimen's cell subset or site label, interpreted: CD45RA+ positively selected. The receptor chain draws on TRBV5-1 and TRBJ1-3; the D segment cannot be called with confidence. The TCR comes from a man between 18 and 35 years old in good health. The CDR3 corresponds to CASSLAGNSGNTIYF. The bases read TGCGCCAGCAGCTTGGCGGGGAACTCTGGAAACACCATATATTTT.